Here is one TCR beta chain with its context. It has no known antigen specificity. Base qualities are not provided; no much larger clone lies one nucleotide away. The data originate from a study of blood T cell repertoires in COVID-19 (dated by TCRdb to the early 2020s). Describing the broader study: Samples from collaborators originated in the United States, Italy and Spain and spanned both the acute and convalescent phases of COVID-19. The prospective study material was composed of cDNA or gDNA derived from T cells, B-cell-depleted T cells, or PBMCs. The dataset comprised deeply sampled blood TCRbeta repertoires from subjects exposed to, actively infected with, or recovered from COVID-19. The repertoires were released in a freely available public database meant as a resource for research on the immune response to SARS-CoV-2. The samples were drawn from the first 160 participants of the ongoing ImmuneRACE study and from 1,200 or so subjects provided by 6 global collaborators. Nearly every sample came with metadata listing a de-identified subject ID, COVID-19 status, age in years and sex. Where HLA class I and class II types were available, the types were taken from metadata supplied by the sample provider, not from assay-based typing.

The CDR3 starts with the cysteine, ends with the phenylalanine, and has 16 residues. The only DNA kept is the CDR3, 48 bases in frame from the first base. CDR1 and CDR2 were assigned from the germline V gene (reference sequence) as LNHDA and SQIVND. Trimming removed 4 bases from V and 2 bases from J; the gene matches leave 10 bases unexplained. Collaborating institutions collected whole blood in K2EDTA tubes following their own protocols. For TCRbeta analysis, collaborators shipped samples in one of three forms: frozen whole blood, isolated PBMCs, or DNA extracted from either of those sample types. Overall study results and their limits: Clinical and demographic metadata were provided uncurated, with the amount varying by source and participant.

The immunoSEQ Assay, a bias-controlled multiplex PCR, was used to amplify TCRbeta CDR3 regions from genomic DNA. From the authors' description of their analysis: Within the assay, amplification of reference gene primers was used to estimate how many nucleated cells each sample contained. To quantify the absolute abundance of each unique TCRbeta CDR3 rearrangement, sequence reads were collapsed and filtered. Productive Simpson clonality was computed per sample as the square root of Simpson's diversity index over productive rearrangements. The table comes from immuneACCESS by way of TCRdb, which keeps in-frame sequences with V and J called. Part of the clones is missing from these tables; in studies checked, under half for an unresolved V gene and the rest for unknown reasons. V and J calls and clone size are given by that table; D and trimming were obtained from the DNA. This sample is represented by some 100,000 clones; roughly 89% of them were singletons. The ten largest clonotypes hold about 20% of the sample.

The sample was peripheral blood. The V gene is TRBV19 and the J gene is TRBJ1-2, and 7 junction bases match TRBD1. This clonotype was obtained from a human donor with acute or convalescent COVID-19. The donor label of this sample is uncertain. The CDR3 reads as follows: CASSSPSGQRNYGYTF. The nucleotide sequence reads TGTGCCAGTAGTAGCCCCTCGGGACAGAGAAACTATGGCTACACCTTC.